This T cell receptor beta chain is from a study of T cell responses to AZD1222 COVID-19 vaccine. Comment on this clone: The antigen is unknown.

Using immunoSEQ multiplex PCR, the repertoire was profiled, and TCRdb retains in-frame clones only, with some absent. Among 140,000 to 150,000 clones, under 95% were seen once, and the ten largest hold approximately 2.9%. Notes on the study in general: Clonal diversity may have been underestimated in mostly white British donors. Elevations in Spike-specific TCR breadth and depth followed administration of two AZD1222 doses.

CDR1 and CDR2 from the germline V gene are SQVTM and ANQGSEA. This CDR3 spans 14 amino acids. Trimming took off 1 base at V and 4 bases at J, with 13 bases between the two ends. Sequencing used peripheral blood, obtained on day 0 of MenACWY control vaccination. This chain connects TRBV29-1 to TRBJ1-1, with D unresolved. The sequence was collected from an adult in good health. This CDR3 reads CSVEVFVVGTEAFF. In DNA, the CDR3 is TGCAGCGTTGAAGTTTTCGTGGTGGGCACTGAAGCTTTCTTT.